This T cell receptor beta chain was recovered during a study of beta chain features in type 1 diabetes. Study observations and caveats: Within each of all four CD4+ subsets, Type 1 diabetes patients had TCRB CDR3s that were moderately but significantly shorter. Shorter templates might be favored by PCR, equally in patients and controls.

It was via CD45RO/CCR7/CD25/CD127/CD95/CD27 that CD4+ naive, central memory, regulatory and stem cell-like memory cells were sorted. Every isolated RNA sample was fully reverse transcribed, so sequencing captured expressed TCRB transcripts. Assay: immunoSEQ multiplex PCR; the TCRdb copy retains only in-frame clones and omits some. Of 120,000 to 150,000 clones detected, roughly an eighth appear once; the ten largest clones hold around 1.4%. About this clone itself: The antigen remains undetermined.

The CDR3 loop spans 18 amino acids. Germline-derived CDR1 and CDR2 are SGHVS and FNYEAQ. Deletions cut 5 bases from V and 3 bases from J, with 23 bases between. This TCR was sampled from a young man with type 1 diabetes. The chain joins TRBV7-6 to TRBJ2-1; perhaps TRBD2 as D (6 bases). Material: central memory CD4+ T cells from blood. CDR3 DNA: TGTGCCAGCAGCACACCTGCGGGGCGGGGACGGAGCTACAATGAGCAGTTCTTC. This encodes CASSTPAGRGRSYNEQFF.